The 26 T cell receptor beta chains below come from one sample, sequenced in a study of T cell responses to AZD1222 COVID-19 vaccine. Measured with immunoSEQ multiplex PCR; TCRdb has only the in-frame clones, and not every one. The sample holds about 130,000 clones, roughly 88% seen once. Sequencing used peripheral blood, obtained on day 0 of AZD1222 vaccination. Receptor source: an adult in good health.

This clone was picked up a small number of times. This rearrangement joins TRBV19 to TRBJ2-1; weak D call: TRBD1 (6 bases). The V end lost 9 bases, the J end lost 0 bases, and 12 bases lay between the germline ends. CDR1 and CDR2 (germline): LNHDA, SQIVND (reference sequence). The CDR3 is 14 residues long. The CDR3 loop is CASKDSSSYNEQFF. The CDR3 DNA follows: TGTGCCAGCAAGGACAGTAGCTCCTACAATGAGCAGTTCTTC. The whole variable domain, remainder taken from reference TRBV19 and TRBJ2-1, is DGGITQSPKYLFRKEGQNVTLSCEQNLNHDAMYWYRQDPGQGLRLIYYSQIVNDFQKGDIAEGYSVSREKKESFPLTVTSAQKNPTAFYLCASKDSSSYNEQFFGPGTRLTVL.

In DNA form, the CDR3 reads TGTGCCATCAGTGAGTCTGGTAGCGGGAGTCTAGGCGCCTACGAGCAGTACTTC. Protein: CAISESGSGSLGAYEQYF. This rearrangement joins TRBV10-3 to TRBJ2-7; TRBD2 aligns across 9 bases. This CDR3 has 18 residues. V trimming: 0 bases; J trimming: 2 bases; junction bases outside the gene matches: 11. Germline CDR1 is ENHRY and CDR2 is SYGVKD.

The chain links TRBV29-1 to TRBJ2-5, with 8 nucleotides matching TRBD2. With V trimmed by 8 bases and J by 1 base, 12 bases remained unmatched. Looked up from germline, CDR1 is SQVTM and CDR2 is ANQGSEA. There are 15 residues in the CDR3. The CDR3 coding sequence is TGCAGCTACCTCGGGGGGGAGGGCCGCCAAGAGACCCAGTACTTC. The encoded protein is CSYLGGEGRQETQYF.

The chain joins TRBV28 to TRBJ2-7; D could derive from TRBD1 or TRBD2 (5 bases each). The CDR3 is made up of 15 amino acids. Germline V gene data show CDR1 as MDHEN and CDR2 as SYDVKM. V was shortened by 1 base and J by 4 bases, with 14 bases between the two germline ends. CDR3 nucleotides: TGTGCCAGCAGTTTATCCGGGACCTTTTTTTACGAGCAGTACTTC. Protein sequence: CASSLSGTFFYEQYF.

This sequence joins TRBV6-5 and TRBJ1-1, with a possible D match to TRBD1 (5 bases). Per the germline V gene, CDR1 is MNHEY and CDR2 is SVGAGI. This CDR3 spans 15 amino acids. V lost 0 bases, J lost 3 bases, and 11 bases lay in between. CDR3 protein: CASSYSGGHYTEAFF. CDR3 DNA sequence: TGTGCCAGCAGTTACTCCGGGGGTCATTACACTGAAGCTTTCTTT.

This chain uses TRBV6-5 with TRBJ1-1; 9 nucleotides match TRBD1. In germline, CDR1 is MNHEY, CDR2 SVGAGI. The CDR3 consists of 14 residues. V lost 7 bases and J lost 4; bases outside the gene matches: 7. The chain's CDR3 is CASKAGQGSTEAFF. The CDR3 region has the DNA TGTGCCAGCAAGGCGGGACAGGGATCCACTGAAGCTTTCTTT.

The chain recombines TRBV30 with TRBJ1-4; 10 bases align to TRBD1. CDR3 length equals 15 residues. Trimming at V came to 8 bases and at J to 4 bases, leaving 10 bases not matched to a gene. Germline V gene lookup returns CDR1 GTSNPN and CDR2 SVGIG (reference sequence). CDR3 DNA sequence: TGTGCCACCCCGACAGGGGGCATAATTAATGAAAAACTGTTTTTT. Its translation: CATPTGGIINEKLFF.

V and J are TRBV6-2 or TRBV6-3 and TRBJ1-6; D possibly corresponds to TRBD1 (6 bases). This CDR3 region has 16 residues. Trimming left V 2 bases short and J 7 bases short, with 15 bases between. CDR1 and CDR2 (germline): MNHEY, SVGEGT. CDR3 DNA: TGTGCCAGCAGTTACGTGTCCCTAGACAGGAATTCACCCCTCCACTTT. This encodes CASSYVSLDRNSPLHF.

The CDR3 nucleotides are TGTGCCAGCACGGTCCAGCCTACCTACGAGCAGTACTTC. It codes for CASTVQPTYEQYF. The chain carries TRBV2 and TRBJ2-7; no clear D gene. The CDR3 totals 13 residues. Germline CDR1 and CDR2: SNHLY and FYNNEI. The ends were cut back, 7 bases at V and 2 bases at J, with 12 bases in the middle.

V and J are TRBV11-2 and TRBJ2-2; the match to TRBD2 covers 9 bases. Trimming removed 5 bases from V and 6 bases from J; junction bases left unmatched: 13. From germline, CDR1 is SGHAT and CDR2 FQNNGV. The length of the CDR3 is 17 residues. Here the CDR3 reads CASSLMAGGFKAGELFF. The CDR3 nucleotides are TGTGCCAGCAGCCTTATGGCGGGAGGGTTCAAGGCCGGGGAGCTGTTTTTT.

J is TRBJ1-1 and V is TRBV6-4, with TRBD1 identical over 7 bases. The J segment lost 4 bases and the V segment lost 4 bases, leaving 6 bases of the junction unmatched. The CDR3 totals 14 residues. CDR1 and CDR2 from the germline V gene are MRHNA and SNTAGT. CDR3 sequence reads: CASSGTGRGTEAFF. CDR3 DNA sequence: TGTGCCAGCAGTGGGACAGGTCGAGGCACTGAAGCTTTCTTT.

The chain couples TRBV3-1 (or the pseudogene TRBV3-2) to TRBJ2-3; D tentatively reads TRBD1 or TRBD2 (6 bases each). The CDR3 runs to 15 residues. Trimming shortened V by 6 bases and J by 1 base, and 14 bases separated the two germline ends. Germline values: CDR1 LGHDT, CDR2 YNNKEL (reference sequence). The CDR3 protein is CASSERGAGTDTQYF. CDR3 coding DNA: TGTGCCAGCAGTGAAAGGGGGGCGGGCACAGATACGCAGTATTTT.

This chain uses TRBV6-5 with TRBJ1-6; TRBD1 aligns across 10 bases. The V gene end was trimmed by 4 bases and the J gene end by 9 bases; junction bases not matched to a gene: 6. This CDR3 contains 15 residues. The germline CDR1 and CDR2 sequences are MNHEY and SVGAGI. Here the CDR3 DNA reads TGTGCCAGCAGTTCCCTGGGACAGGGGCGTTCACCCCTCCACTTT. This codes for CASSSLGQGRSPLHF.

The chain links TRBV2 to TRBJ2-5, with TRBD1 matching over 10 bases. CDR3 length equals 15 residues. The germline CDR1 and CDR2 sequences are SNHLY and FYNNEI. Losses at the gene ends were 3 bases for V and 5 bases for J; bases not matched to a gene: 6. The CDR3 sequence is CASSEGQGYRETQYF. The CDR3 nucleotides read TGTGCCAGCAGTGAGGGACAGGGGTATCGGGAGACCCAGTACTTC.

For the CDR3, the DNA is TGTGCCAGCAGTTTCCTGTTTCGAGGGACAGGGTCCACTGAAGCTTTCTTT. Its translation is CASSFLFRGTGSTEAFF. The chain is built from TRBV28 and TRBJ1-1; 9 bases are a match to TRBD1. This CDR3 comprises 17 residues. The germline CDR1 and CDR2 sequences are MDHEN and SYDVKM. V lost 3 bases and J lost 4; bases outside the gene matches: 12.

J is TRBJ1-5 and V is TRBV19; unclear D gene. Between the trimmed V and J ends, which lost 6 bases and 9 bases, there was a span of 9 bases. Per germline, CDR1 LNHDA and CDR2 SQIVND (reference sequence). This CDR3 has 11 amino acids. CDR3 residues: CASRFEGPQHF. The CDR3 coding sequence is TGTGCCAGTAGGTTTGAAGGGCCCCAGCATTTT.

The gene calls are TRBV6-2 or TRBV6-3 and TRBJ1-5; tentatively, D is TRBD1 (6 bases). Germline values: CDR1 MNHEY, CDR2 SVGEGT. The CDR3 loop spans 14 amino acids. V lost 5 bases, J lost 6 bases, and 14 bases lay in between. CDR3 DNA: TGTGCCAGCAGTGCCGACAGGTGGGGTCAGCCCCAGCATTTT. Translating it yields CASSADRWGQPQHF.

The chain employs TRBV19 and TRBJ2-1; weak D call: TRBD2 (6 bases). With 9 bases removed from V and 6 bases from J, the gap between germline ends came to 18 bases. The length of the CDR3 is 14 residues. The germline V gene encodes CDR1 LNHDA and CDR2 SQIVND (reference sequence). The CDR3 DNA reads as TGTGCCAGCCGTCCGGCTAGCGTGGCCAATGAGCAGTTCTTC. Protein product: CASRPASVANEQFF. The whole variable domain, remainder taken from reference TRBV19 and TRBJ2-1, is DGGITQSPKYLFRKEGQNVTLSCEQNLNHDAMYWYRQDPGQGLRLIYYSQIVNDFQKGDIAEGYSVSREKKESFPLTVTSAQKNPTAFYLCASRPASVANEQFFGPGTRLTVL.

The rearrangement links TRBV4-1 to TRBJ2-1; 9 bases agree with TRBD2. Germline V gene sequence: CDR1 MGHRA, CDR2 YSYEKL. The CDR3 loop spans 16 amino acids. J lost 2 bases, V lost 1 base, and 3 bases had no gene match. The CDR3 region is CASSQAAGGPYNEQFF. The DNA of the CDR3 is TGCGCCAGCAGCCAAGCCGCGGGAGGGCCCTACAATGAGCAGTTCTTC.

This chain joins TRBV7-2 and TRBJ1-2; D might be TRBD1 (6 bases). The CDR3 length is 18 residues. Germline CDR1 and CDR2: SGHTA and FQGNSA. V was pared by 2 bases and J by 6 bases, with 25 bases between. CDR3 in amino acids: CASSLPQSALGALDGYTF. The DNA of the CDR3 is TGTGCCAGCAGCTTACCGCAATCCGCGTTGGGGGCGCTGGATGGCTACACCTTC.

The chain combines TRBV5-6 with TRBJ1-1; D unclear. Trimming shortened V by 1 base and J by 3 bases, and 19 bases separated the two germline ends. Germline CDR1 is SGHDT and CDR2 is YYEEEE. The CDR3 spans 17 residues. This CDR3 is CASSLLSARGIDTEAFF. The DNA for the CDR3 is TGTGCCAGCAGCTTGTTATCGGCCAGAGGGATCGACACTGAAGCTTTCTTT. The full variable domain, its missing parts supplied by reference TRBV5-6 and TRBJ1-1, is DAGVTQSPTHLIKTRGQQVTLRCSPKSGHDTVSWYQQALGQGPQFIFQYYEEEERQRGNFPDRFSGHQFPNYSSELNVNALLLGDSALYLCASSLLSARGIDTEAFFGQGTRLTVV.

The V and J genes are TRBV28 and TRBJ1-5, with D possibly matching TRBD1 (5 bases). This CDR3 comprises 15 residues. CDR1 and CDR2 (germline): MDHEN, SYDVKM. V lost 6 bases and J lost 0, with 12 bases in between. The CDR3 reads CASRPDTHSNQPQHF. The DNA of the CDR3 is TGTGCCAGCAGACCGGACACCCATAGCAATCAGCCCCAGCATTTT. The whole variable domain, remainder taken from reference TRBV28 and TRBJ1-5, is DVKVTQSSRYLVKRTGEKVFLECVQDMDHENMFWYRQDPGLGLRLIYFSYDVKMKEKGDIPEGYSVSREKKERFSLILESASTNQTSMYLCASRPDTHSNQPQHFGDGTRLSIL.

This clone was seen once. The chain carries TRBV28 and TRBJ1-4; D is possibly TRBD1 (6 bases). Trimming left V 6 bases short and J 5 bases short, with 13 bases between. Germline CDR1 is MDHEN and CDR2 is SYDVKM. This CDR3 has 14 amino acids. This CDR3 reads CASRGGQLNEKLFF. CDR3 coding DNA: TGTGCCAGCAGGGGGGGGCAGTTGAATGAAAAACTGTTTTTT. The full variable domain, with the rest looked up from reference TRBV28 and TRBJ1-4, is DVKVTQSSRYLVKRTGEKVFLECVQDMDHENMFWYRQDPGLGLRLIYFSYDVKMKEKGDIPEGYSVSREKKERFSLILESASTNQTSMYLCASRGGQLNEKLFFGSGTQLSVL.

This chain joins TRBV5-1 and TRBJ2-7, with D unresolved. V was cut by 1 base and J by 0 bases, with 11 bases left in between. The germline gives CDR1 SGHRS, CDR2 YFSETQ. This CDR3 comprises 15 residues. CDR3 nucleotide sequence: TGCGCCAGCAGCTTGAGGGCCAGGAGCTCCTACGAGCAGTACTTC. Translating gives CASSLRARSSYEQYF.

CDR3 amino acids: CASSKAKGNLRDSKTDTQYF. CDR3 coding DNA: TGTGCCAGCAGCAAAGCTAAGGGAAACCTCCGGGACTCCAAGACAGATACGCAGTATTTT. The chain is built from TRBV21-1 and TRBJ2-3; TRBD2, the table's D call, lacks a check against the DNA. TRBV21-1 is listed as a pseudogene. The CDR3 has 20 amino acids.

CDR3 sequence (DNA): TGTGCCAGCAGCACCGGACTAGCTAACTACGAGCAGTACTTC. Its translation is CASSTGLANYEQYF. V and J are TRBV5-6 and TRBJ2-7; 8 bases fit TRBD2. The CDR3 consists of 14 residues. CDR1 and CDR2 from the germline V gene are SGHDT and YYEEEE. The ends lost 4 bases at V and 3 bases at J; junction bases unmatched: 6.